Included here is one T cell receptor beta chain sequence, with context. Only in-frame clones appear in the TCRdb table, and some are missing; sequencing was by immunoSEQ multiplex PCR. Among 100,000 to 150,000 clones listed, around 90% were seen once. This CDR3 has 16 residues. Trimming removed 4 bases from V and 6 bases from J; junction bases left unmatched: 8. Germline CDR1 reads SGHRS; CDR2 reads YFSETQ. The sample is drawn from a study of control samples from healthy donors and cancer patients. The sample taken for sequencing was blood. The clonotype was recovered from a man aged 18 to 29 in good health. V usage is TRBV5-1 and J usage is TRBJ2-2; 11 nucleotides match TRBD2. The DNA of the CDR3 is TGCGCCAGCAGCCCGAACGGACTAGCGGGTGCCGGGGAGCTGTTTTTT. This codes for CASSPNGLAGAGELFF.